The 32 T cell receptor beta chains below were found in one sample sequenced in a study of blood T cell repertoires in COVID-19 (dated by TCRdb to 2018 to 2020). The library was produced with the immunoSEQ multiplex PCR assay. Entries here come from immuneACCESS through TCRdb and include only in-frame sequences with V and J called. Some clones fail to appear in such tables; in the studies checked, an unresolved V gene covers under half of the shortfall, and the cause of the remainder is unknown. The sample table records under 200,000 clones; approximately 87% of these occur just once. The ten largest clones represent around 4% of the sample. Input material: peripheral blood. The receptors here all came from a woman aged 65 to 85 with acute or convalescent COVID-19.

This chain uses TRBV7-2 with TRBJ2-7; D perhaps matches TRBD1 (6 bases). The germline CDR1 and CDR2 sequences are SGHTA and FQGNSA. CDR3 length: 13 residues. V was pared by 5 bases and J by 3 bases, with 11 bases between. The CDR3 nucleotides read TGTGCCAGCAGCATAGACAGGCTCTACGAGCAGTACTTC. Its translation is CASSIDRLYEQYF.

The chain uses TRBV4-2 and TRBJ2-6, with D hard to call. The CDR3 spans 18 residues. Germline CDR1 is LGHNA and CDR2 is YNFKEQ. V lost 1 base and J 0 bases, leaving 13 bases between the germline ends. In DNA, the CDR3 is TGTGCCAGCAGCCAAGCTCCCTTAATTTCCTCTGGGGCCAACGTCCTGACTTTC. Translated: CASSQAPLISSGANVLTF.

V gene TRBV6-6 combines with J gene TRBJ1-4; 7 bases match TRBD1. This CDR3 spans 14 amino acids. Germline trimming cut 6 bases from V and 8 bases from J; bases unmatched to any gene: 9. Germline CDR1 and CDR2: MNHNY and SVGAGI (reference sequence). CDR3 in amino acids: CASSPRQGGEKLFF. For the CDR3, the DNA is TGTGCCAGCAGCCCCAGACAGGGTGGAGAAAAACTGTTTTTT.

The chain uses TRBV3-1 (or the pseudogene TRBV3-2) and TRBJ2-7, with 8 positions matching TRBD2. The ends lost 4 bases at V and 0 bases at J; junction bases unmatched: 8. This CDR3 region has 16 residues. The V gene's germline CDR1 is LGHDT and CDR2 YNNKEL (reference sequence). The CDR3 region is CASSLVAGLSSYEQYF. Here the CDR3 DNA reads TGTGCCAGCAGCCTCGTAGCGGGACTGAGCTCCTACGAGCAGTACTTC.

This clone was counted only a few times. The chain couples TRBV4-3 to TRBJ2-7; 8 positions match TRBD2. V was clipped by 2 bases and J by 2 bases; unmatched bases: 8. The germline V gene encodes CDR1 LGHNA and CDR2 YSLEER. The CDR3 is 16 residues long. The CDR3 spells CASSQYYSGAAYEQYF. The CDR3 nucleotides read TGCGCCAGCAGCCAATATTATAGCGGGGCAGCCTACGAGCAGTACTTC.

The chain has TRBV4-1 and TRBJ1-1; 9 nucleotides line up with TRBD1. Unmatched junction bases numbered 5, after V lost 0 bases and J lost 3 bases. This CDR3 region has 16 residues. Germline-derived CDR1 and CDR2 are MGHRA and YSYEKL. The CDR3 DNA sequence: TGCGCCAGCAGCCAAGATGGGGACAGGGCGCACACTGAAGCTTTCTTT. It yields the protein CASSQDGDRAHTEAFF.

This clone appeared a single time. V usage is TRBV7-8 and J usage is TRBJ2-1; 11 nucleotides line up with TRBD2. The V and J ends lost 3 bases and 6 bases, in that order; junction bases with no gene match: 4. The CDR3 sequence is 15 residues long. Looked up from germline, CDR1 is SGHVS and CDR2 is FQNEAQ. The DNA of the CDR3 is TGTGCCAGCAGCTTTAGCGGGGGGGGCCGCAATGAGCAGTTCTTC. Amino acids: CASSFSGGGRNEQFF.

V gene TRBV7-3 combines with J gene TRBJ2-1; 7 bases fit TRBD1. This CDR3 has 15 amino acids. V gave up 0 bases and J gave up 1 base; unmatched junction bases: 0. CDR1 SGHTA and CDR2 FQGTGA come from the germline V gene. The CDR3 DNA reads TGTGCCAGCAGCTTAACGGGACAGTCCTACAATGAGCAGTTCTTC. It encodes CASSLTGQSYNEQFF.

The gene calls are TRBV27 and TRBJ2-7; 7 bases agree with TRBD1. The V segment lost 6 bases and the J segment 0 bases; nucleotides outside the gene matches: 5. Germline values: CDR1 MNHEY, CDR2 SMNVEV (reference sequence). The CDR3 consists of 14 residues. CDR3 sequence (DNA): TGTGCCAGCAGCCTCAGGGGGACCTCCTACGAGCAGTACTTC. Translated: CASSLRGTSYEQYF.

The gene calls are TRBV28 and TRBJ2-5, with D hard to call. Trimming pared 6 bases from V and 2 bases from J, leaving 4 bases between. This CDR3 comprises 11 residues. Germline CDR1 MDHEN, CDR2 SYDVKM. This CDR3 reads CASSSQETQYF. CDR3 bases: TGTGCCAGCAGCAGTCAAGAGACCCAGTACTTC.

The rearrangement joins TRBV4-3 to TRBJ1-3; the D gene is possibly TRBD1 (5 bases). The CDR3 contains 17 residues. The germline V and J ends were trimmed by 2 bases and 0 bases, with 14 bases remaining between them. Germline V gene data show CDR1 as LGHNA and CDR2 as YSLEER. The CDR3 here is CASSQSTTGFSGNTIYF. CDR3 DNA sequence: TGCGCCAGCAGCCAAAGTACTACAGGTTTCTCTGGAAACACCATATATTTT.

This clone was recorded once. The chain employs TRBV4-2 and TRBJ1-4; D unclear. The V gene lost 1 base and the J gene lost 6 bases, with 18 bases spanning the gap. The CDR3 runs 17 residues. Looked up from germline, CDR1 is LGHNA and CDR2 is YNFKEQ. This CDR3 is CASSQVRREFGDEKLFF. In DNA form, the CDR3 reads TGTGCCAGCAGCCAAGTCAGGAGGGAATTTGGGGATGAAAAACTGTTTTTT.

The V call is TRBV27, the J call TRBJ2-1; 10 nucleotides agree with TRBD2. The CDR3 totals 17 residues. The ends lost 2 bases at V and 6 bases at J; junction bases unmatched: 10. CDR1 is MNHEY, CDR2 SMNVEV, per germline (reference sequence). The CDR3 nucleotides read TGTGCCAGCAGTTTACTTCCCCTAGCGGGAGCTTTCAATGAGCAGTTCTTC. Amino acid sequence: CASSLLPLAGAFNEQFF.

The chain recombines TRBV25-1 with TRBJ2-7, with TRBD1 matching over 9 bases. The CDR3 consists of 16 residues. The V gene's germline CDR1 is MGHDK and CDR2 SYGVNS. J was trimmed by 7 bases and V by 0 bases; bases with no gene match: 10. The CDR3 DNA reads TGTGCCAGCAGTGAATATCCCCGGACAGGGGTGGATGAGCAGTACTTC. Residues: CASSEYPRTGVDEQYF.

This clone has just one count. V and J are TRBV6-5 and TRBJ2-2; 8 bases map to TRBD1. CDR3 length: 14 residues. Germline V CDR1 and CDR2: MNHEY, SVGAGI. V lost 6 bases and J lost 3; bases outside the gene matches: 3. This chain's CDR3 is CASSRTGYTGELFF. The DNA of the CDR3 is TGTGCCAGCAGCAGGACAGGGTACACCGGGGAGCTGTTTTTT.

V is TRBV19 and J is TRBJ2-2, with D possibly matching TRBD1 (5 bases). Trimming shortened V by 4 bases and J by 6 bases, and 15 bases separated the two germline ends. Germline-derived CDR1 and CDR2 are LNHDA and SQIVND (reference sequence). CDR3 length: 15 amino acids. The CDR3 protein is CASSTGFYKAGELFF. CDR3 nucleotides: TGTGCCAGTAGTACAGGGTTTTACAAGGCCGGGGAGCTGTTTTTT.

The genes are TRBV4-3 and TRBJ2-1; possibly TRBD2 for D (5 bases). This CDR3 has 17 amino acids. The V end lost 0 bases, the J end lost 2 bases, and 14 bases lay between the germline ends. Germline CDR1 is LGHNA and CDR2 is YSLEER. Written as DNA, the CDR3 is TGCGCCAGCAGCCAAGACCGGGGTATGGCCCCCTACAATGAGCAGTTCTTC. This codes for CASSQDRGMAPYNEQFF.

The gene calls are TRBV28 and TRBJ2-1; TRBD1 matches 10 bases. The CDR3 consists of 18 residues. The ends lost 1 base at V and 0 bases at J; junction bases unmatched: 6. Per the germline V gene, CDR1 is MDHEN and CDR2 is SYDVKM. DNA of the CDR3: TGTGCCAGCAGTTTATCCCCGGACAGGGGGGACTCCTACAATGAGCAGTTCTTC. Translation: CASSLSPDRGDSYNEQFF.

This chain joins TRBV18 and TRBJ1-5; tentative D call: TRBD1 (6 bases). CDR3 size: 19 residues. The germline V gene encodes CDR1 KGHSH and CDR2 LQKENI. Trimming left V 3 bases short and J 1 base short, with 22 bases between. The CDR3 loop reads CASSPRTGRLPWSNQPQHF. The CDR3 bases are TGTGCCAGCTCACCTCGTACAGGGAGACTCCCTTGGAGCAATCAGCCCCAGCATTTT.

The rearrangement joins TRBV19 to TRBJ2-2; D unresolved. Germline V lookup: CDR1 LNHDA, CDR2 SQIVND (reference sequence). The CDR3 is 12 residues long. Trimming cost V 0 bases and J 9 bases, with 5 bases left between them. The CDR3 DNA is TGTGCCAGTAGTATAGATCTCCGGGAGCTGTTTTTT. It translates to CASSIDLRELFF.

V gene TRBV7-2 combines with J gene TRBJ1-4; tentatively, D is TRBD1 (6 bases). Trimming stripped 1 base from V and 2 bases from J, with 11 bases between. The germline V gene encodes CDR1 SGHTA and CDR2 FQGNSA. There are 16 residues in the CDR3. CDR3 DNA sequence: TGTGCCAGCAGCTTAGGAGTAACAGGGACTAATGAAAAACTGTTTTTT. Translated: CASSLGVTGTNEKLFF.

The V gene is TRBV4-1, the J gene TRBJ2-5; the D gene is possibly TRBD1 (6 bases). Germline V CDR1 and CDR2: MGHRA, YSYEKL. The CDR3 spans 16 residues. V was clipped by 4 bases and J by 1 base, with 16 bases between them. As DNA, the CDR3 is TGCGCCAGCAGCCTAGGAGTCAGGGGTGGCCAAGAGACCCAGTACTTC. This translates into CASSLGVRGGQETQYF.

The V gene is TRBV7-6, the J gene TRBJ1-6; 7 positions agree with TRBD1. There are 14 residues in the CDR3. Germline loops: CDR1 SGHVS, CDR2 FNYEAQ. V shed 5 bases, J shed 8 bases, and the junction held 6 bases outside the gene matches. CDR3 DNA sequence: TGTGCCAGCAGCCGGGGACAGCTTGATTCACCCCTCCACTTT. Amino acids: CASSRGQLDSPLHF.

CDR3 DNA sequence: TGTGCCAGCAGCACCCGGGGACAGGGGGCTACCTACGAGCAGTACTTC. It yields the protein CASSTRGQGATYEQYF. V and J are TRBV5-5 and TRBJ2-7, with 12 bases aligning to TRBD1. This CDR3 is 16 amino acids long. Germline V gene lookup returns CDR1 SGHKS and CDR2 YYEKEE (reference sequence). J gave up 2 bases and V 4 bases, and 7 bases lay outside the gene matches.

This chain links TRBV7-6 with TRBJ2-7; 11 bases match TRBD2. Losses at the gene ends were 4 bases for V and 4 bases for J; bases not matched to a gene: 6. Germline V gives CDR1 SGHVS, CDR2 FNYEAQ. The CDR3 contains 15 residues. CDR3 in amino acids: CASSSASGRSYEQYF. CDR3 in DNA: TGTGCCAGCAGCTCAGCTAGCGGGAGGTCGTACGAGCAGTACTTC. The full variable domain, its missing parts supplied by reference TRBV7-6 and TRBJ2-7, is GAGVSQSPRYKVTKRGQDVALRCDPISGHVSLYWYRQALGQGPEFLTYFNYEAQQDKSGLPNDRFSAERPEGSISTLTIQRTEQRDSAMYRCASSSASGRSYEQYFGPGTRLTVT.

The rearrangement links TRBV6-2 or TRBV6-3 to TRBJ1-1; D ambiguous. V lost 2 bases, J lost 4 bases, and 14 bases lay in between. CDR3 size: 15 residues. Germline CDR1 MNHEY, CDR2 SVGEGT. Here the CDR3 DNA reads TGTGCCAGCAGTTACGCCCAACCCTACTCCACTGAAGCTTTCTTT. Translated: CASSYAQPYSTEAFF.

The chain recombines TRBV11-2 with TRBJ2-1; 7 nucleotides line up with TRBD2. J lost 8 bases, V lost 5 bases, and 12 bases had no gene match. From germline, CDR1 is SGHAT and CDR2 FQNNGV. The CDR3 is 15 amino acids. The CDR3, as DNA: TGTGCCAGCAGCCCTAGCGGATCAGCGAGGGATGAGCAGTTCTTC. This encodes CASSPSGSARDEQFF.

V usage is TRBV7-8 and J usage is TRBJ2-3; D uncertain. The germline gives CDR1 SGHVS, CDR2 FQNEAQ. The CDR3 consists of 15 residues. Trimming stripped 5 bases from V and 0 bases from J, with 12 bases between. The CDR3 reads CASSTQSVSTDTQYF. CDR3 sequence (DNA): TGTGCCAGCAGCACCCAGTCCGTTAGCACAGATACGCAGTATTTT.

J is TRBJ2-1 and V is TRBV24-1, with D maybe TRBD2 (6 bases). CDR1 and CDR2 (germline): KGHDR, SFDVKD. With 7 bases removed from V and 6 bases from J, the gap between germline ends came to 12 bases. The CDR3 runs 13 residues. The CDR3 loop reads CATSGAGSNEQFF. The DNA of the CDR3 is TGTGCCACCAGCGGGGCCGGGAGCAATGAGCAGTTCTTC.

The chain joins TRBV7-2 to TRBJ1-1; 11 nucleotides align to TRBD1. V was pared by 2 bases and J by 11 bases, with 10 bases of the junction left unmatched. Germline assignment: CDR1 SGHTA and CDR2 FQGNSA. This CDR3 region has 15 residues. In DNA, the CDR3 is TGTGCCAGCAGCTTAAACGGACAGGGGGCACTTGTGGCTTTCTTT. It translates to CASSLNGQGALVAFF.

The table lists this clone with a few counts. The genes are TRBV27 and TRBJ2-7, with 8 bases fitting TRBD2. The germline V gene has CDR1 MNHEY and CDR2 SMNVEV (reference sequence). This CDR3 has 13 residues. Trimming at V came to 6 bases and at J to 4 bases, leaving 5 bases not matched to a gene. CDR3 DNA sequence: TGTGCCAGCAGGGGGACTAGTTCTTACGAGCAGTACTTC. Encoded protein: CASRGTSSYEQYF.

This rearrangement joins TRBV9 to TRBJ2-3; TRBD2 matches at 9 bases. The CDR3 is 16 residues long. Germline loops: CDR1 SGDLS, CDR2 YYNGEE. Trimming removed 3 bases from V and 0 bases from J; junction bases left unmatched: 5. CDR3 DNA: TGTGCCAGCAGCGAGAGCGGGGGGACTAGCACAGATACGCAGTATTTT. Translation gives CASSESGGTSTDTQYF.